This T cell receptor beta chain was recorded in a study of T cell responses to AZD1222 COVID-19 vaccine. Only in-frame clones appear in the TCRdb table, and some are missing; sequencing was by immunoSEQ multiplex PCR. The table records around 120,000 clones, around 89% of them present only once. The clonotype comes from an adult who received the AZD1222 COVID-19 vaccine. Sequenced here: peripheral blood, sampled 28 days after the second AZD1222 dose.

CDR3 DNA: TGTGCCAGCAGTCTCGCGGTCTACGAGCAGTACTTC. It encodes CASSLAVYEQYF. The V and J genes are TRBV3-1 (or the pseudogene TRBV3-2) and TRBJ2-7; D remains unclear. Germline V gene sequence: CDR1 LGHDT, CDR2 YNNKEL (reference sequence). The V end lost 6 bases, the J end lost 3 bases, and 9 bases lay between the germline ends. The CDR3 spans 12 residues.